Sequencing of this T cell receptor beta chain was carried out in a study of beta chain features in type 1 diabetes listed by TCRdb under 2018. About the full investigation: No differences in mean age, gender distribution, total cell number or subset yield were found between patients and healthy donors. A total of about 100,000,000 sorted cells were examined across all samples, and RNA yield correlated strongly with the number of cells per subset. In the study, TCRB repertoires of sorted circulating CD4+ T cell subsets from recently diagnosed type 1 diabetes patients were compared with those of matched healthy donors. Naive and central memory subsets were obtained from all 30 or so donors, but regulatory and stem cell-like memory subsets were isolated from only 8 patients and 8 healthy donors. Points the paper makes about the study in general: In all four CD4+ subsets, TCRB CDR3 length was moderately but significantly shorter in type 1 diabetes patients. Fewer insertions and more nucleotide deletions at VDJ recombination sites were observed in patients with type 1 diabetes, implying thymic rearrangement abnormalities. Naive, central memory and regulatory TCRB repertoires appeared to be more alike among patients than among healthy donors. PCR may preferentially amplify shorter templates, but because patient and control samples were amplified and corrected together, any resulting skew would affect both groups equally. Because the HLA sub-analyses included only small numbers of individuals, any influence of HLA type on TCRB rearrangement was left unresolved. Because cDNA was sequenced instead of genomic DNA, highly expressing activated cells could be over-represented, though the groups showed no difference in activation or CD3 levels.

Relative to germline, V is 2 bases shorter and J is 4 bases shorter, with 15 bases between their ends. The CDR3 holds 16 amino acids from the cysteine to the phenylalanine. The read is trimmed to its CDR3 DNA, 48 bases read in frame from base 1. The germline V gene specifies SNHLY as CDR1 and FYNNEI as CDR2. This clone appeared a few times. Its cognate antigen has yet to be identified. Base qualities were left out, and no much larger clone turns up one base away. The entire isolated RNA was reverse transcribed using the High Capacity cDNA Reverse Transcription Kit, and thus expressed TCRB transcripts were sequenced. Naive, central memory and regulatory T cell samples underwent deep immunoSEQ sequencing, averaging around 3.6 million total reads per sample. Sorted cells were lysed in RLT buffer and RNA was extracted with DNase-treated RNeasy Micro or Mini kits, depending on cell number. To prevent cross-contamination, each cell subset was processed individually, whereas patient and healthy donor samples were processed jointly. The immunoSEQ multiplex PCR was used to amplify TCRB sequences from cDNA, generating 87-bp fragments that spanned the CDR3 region. Sequencing of the amplicons was performed on the Illumina HiSeq platform. The paper's processing steps were these. Synthetic template baselines were used to correct PCR bias computationally, reads within Hamming distance 2 were collapsed, and singletons that could not be merged were discarded. By aligning reads against IMGT, V, D and J genes, CDR3 length, and insertions or deletions at six rearrangement sites were assigned. Within each subset, clonotype counts were normalized to the number of sorted cells before true diversity and Gini coefficients were calculated with the tcR R package. The overlap coefficient, calculated on TCRB nucleotide sequences, was used to quantify repertoire sharing. Out-of-frame TCRB sequences from naive cells were analyzed to stand in for the pre-selection repertoire. As stored in TCRdb, this immuneACCESS dataset retains in-frame rearrangements with V and J assigned. A fraction of the clones does not appear; measured against another copy, unresolved V genes explain less than half of the discrepancy, and the remainder lacks a known reason. That table is the source of V, J and clone size, and D and trimming were worked out from the DNA. A total of roughly 230,000 clones appear in this sample, 9.6% of them only once. Of the sample, under 0.045% falls within the top ten clones.

From each donor, a single peripheral blood sample of 100 to 150 mL on average was drawn into heparinised tubes. Naive, central memory, regulatory and stem cell-like memory CD4+ T cells were sorted on a BD FACSAria II using a panel including CD45RO, CCR7, CD25, CD127, CD95 and CD27. Purity was above 95% for every sorted population. PBMCs were isolated right away by Lymphoprep density gradient centrifugation and were stained directly, without culture. To minimize batch effects, samples were stained and sorted in pairs, one healthy donor with one patient per experiment. The sample was naive CD4+ T cells from blood. The cell subset or site label, as the study defines it: true naive CD4+ T cells. Recombination joined TRBV2 with TRBJ2-1, with the D gene uncertain. The clonotype originates from a woman under 30 in good health. The CDR3: CASSEMIQPNYNEQFF. The base sequence is TGTGCCAGCAGTGAAATGATACAGCCTAATTACAATGAGCAGTTCTTC.